This T cell receptor (beta chain) was sequenced during a study of T cells expressing NK-cell markers. In the study overall: Within the sequenced cohort of eight donors, seven exhibited HCMV seropositivity and one was seronegative.

This CDR3 spans 11 amino acids. Germline loops: CDR1 LGHNT, CDR2 FRNRAP. The study, taken as a whole, reports: In several donors, these clonotypes also led the CD3+CD56-NKG2C+ fraction.

TCRdb re-called the 5' RACE reads and catalogs CDR3 proteins one per entry, DNA excluded. The sample has 550,000 or so distinct CDR3 sequences. Turning to this clonotype: Its antigen is still unknown.

The TCR comes from a man aged 18 to 29 in good health. V usage is TRBV12-5 and J usage is TRBJ1-2; checking the TCRdb D call of TRBD1 is not possible without DNA. Sequenced sample: blood T cells: a sorted CD56 or NKG2C T cell subset, CD4+ or CD8+ T cells, or bulk PBMC T cells (not recorded which). The CDR3 reads CASGGAGGYTF.